Each of the 16 T cell receptor beta chains below was sequenced from the same sample in a study of tumor-infiltrating lymphocytes in localized non-small cell lung cancer (dated by TCRdb to about 2021). Libraries were prepared through the immunoSEQ multiplex PCR assay. This immuneACCESS table, as held by TCRdb, lists in-frame sequences with V and J called but not all clones. Of the missing ones, under half trace to an unresolved V gene in checked studies; the others have no known cause. The sample has about 13,000 clones on record, approximately 79% of them singletons. Approximately 12% of the sample is held by the ten biggest clonotypes. The sample was lung tumor tissue. The receptors here all came from a human donor with non-small cell lung cancer.

This clone was picked up one time. This sequence joins TRBV18 and TRBJ2-5, with D maybe TRBD1 (5 bases). V dropped 6 bases and J dropped 1 base, with 15 bases sitting between them. This CDR3 contains 15 residues. The germline gives CDR1 KGHSH, CDR2 LQKENI. CDR3 region: CASSPDQTVQETQYF. CDR3 sequence (DNA): TGTGCCAGCTCCCCAGATCAGACAGTCCAAGAGACCCAGTACTTC.

This clone was counted a few times. This sequence joins TRBV7-8 and TRBJ2-7, with D perhaps TRBD1 (6 bases). CDR1 SGHVS and CDR2 FQNEAQ come from the germline V gene. The ends were cut back, 5 bases at V and 5 bases at J, with 13 bases in the middle. This CDR3 is 13 amino acids long. The CDR3 here is CASSADSLNEQYF. The CDR3 DNA follows: TGTGCCAGCAGCGCGGACAGCCTAAACGAGCAGTACTTC.

CDR3 region: CASSPSANTGELFF. CDR3 sequence (DNA): TGTGCCAGCTCACCATCGGCGAACACCGGGGAGCTGTTTTTT. This chain uses TRBV18 with TRBJ2-2; D ambiguous. This CDR3 is built from 14 residues. Trimming shortened V by 2 bases and J by 0 bases, and 4 bases separated the two germline ends. Germline CDR1 is KGHSH and CDR2 is LQKENI.

The chain links TRBV27 to TRBJ2-2; D may be TRBD1 (6 bases). Germline V gene data show CDR1 as MNHEY and CDR2 as SMNVEV (reference sequence). The CDR3 has 19 amino acids. The V gene lost 0 bases and the J gene lost 4 bases, with 21 bases spanning the gap. The CDR3 spells CASSLSQGPGVRTTGELFF. Here the CDR3 DNA reads TGTGCCAGCAGTTTATCGCAGGGGCCTGGTGTAAGGACCACCGGGGAGCTGTTTTTT.

This clone was counted a few times. The CDR3 spells CASSLTYEQYF. The CDR3 DNA sequence: TGTGCCAGCAGCCTTACCTACGAGCAGTACTTC. The V call is TRBV7-8, the J call TRBJ2-7; D remains ambiguous. Trimming removed 5 bases from V and 2 bases from J, with 4 bases in between. The CDR3 extends over 11 amino acids. Per germline, CDR1 SGHVS and CDR2 FQNEAQ.

The chain carries TRBV5-1 and TRBJ1-1; D call uncertain. The CDR3 has 15 residues. Germline V gene lookup returns CDR1 SGHRS and CDR2 YFSETQ. V shed 0 bases and J shed 1 base, with 10 bases lying between them. The CDR3 sequence: CASSLGGRTNTEAFF. For the CDR3, the DNA is TGCGCCAGCAGCTTGGGAGGGAGAACGAACACTGAAGCTTTCTTT.

The chain uses TRBV5-1 and TRBJ2-1, with a tentative D call TRBD2 (5 bases). The CDR3 consists of 16 residues. From germline, CDR1 is SGHRS and CDR2 YFSETQ. The V and J ends lost 0 bases and 10 bases respectively, with 20 bases between them. CDR3 DNA: TGCGCCAGCAGCTTGGCCGGTTGGACTGGTGCCTCGGAGCAGTTCTTC. Translating it yields CASSLAGWTGASEQFF.

This clone was seen only a few times. The V gene is TRBV5-4, the J gene TRBJ1-1; no definite D call. Trimming shortened V by 2 bases and J by 1 base, and 9 bases separated the two germline ends. This CDR3 is 14 amino acids long. CDR1 SGHNT and CDR2 YYREEE come from the germline V gene (reference sequence). CDR3 region: CASSFFKGNTEAFF. In nucleotides, the CDR3 is TGTGCCAGCAGCTTTTTTAAGGGGAACACTGAAGCTTTCTTT.

The rearrangement uses TRBV15 and TRBJ1-2; TRBD1 is a possible D gene (5 bases). The V gene lost 5 bases and the J gene lost 5 bases, with 21 bases spanning the gap. The CDR3 spans 16 residues. Germline assignment: CDR1 LNHNV and CDR2 YYDKDF (reference sequence). The DNA of the CDR3 is TGTGCCACCAGCGGAAGCATCCGGGACCCCCGGTATGGCTACACCTTC. Translation: CATSGSIRDPRYGYTF.

The CDR3 coding sequence is TGTGCCAGCACCCCGGGACCTACAACCTACGAGCAGTACTTC. This gives the protein CASTPGPTTYEQYF. This chain joins TRBV6-5 and TRBJ2-7; the D gene could be TRBD1 or TRBD2 (5 bases each). With 7 bases removed from V and 2 bases from J, the gap between germline ends came to 15 bases. The CDR3 consists of 14 residues. CDR1 and CDR2 from the germline V gene are MNHEY and SVGAGI.

The DNA for the CDR3 is TGTGCCAGCAGTTTATTTTCACAGCGAGCTAACTATGGCTACACCTTC. As protein: CASSLFSQRANYGYTF. The genes are TRBV27 and TRBJ1-2; D is uncertain. This CDR3 has 16 residues. Germline-derived CDR1 and CDR2 are MNHEY and SMNVEV (reference sequence). Trimming cost V 1 base and J 0 bases, with 12 bases left between them.

The table lists this clone with a few counts. The chain couples TRBV5-1 to TRBJ2-1; 7 nucleotides agree with TRBD2. The V and J ends lost 0 bases and 0 bases, in that order; junction bases with no gene match: 0. The CDR3 extends over 15 amino acids. Looked up from germline, CDR1 is SGHRS and CDR2 is YFSETQ. The CDR3 protein is CASSLGGSSYNEQFF. CDR3 coding DNA: TGCGCCAGCAGCTTGGGCGGGAGCTCCTACAATGAGCAGTTCTTC.

This clone is labeled as large. The V gene is TRBV10-3, the J gene TRBJ2-7, with D perhaps matching TRBD2 (6 bases). Looked up from germline, CDR1 is ENHRY and CDR2 is SYGVKD. V was clipped by 2 bases and J by 4 bases, with 9 bases between them. The CDR3 is 13 amino acids. The CDR3 here is CAISEGRKYEQYF. Written as DNA, the CDR3 is TGTGCCATCAGTGAGGGGAGGAAGTACGAGCAGTACTTC.

Only a few counts were recorded for this clone. J is TRBJ2-3 and V is TRBV10-3; 8 bases align to TRBD2. The V and J ends lost 3 bases and 3 bases, in that order; junction bases with no gene match: 5. Per the germline V gene, CDR1 is ENHRY and CDR2 is SYGVKD. CDR3 length equals 15 residues. This CDR3 reads CAISDPGLGTDTQYF. The CDR3 DNA follows: TGTGCCATCAGTGATCCGGGACTAGGTACAGATACGCAGTATTTT.

The table lists this clone with a few counts. The chain recombines TRBV6-1 with TRBJ2-7; 9 bases are a match to TRBD1. Germline CDR1 MNHNS, CDR2 SASEGT. This CDR3 has 14 amino acids. Germline trimming cut 7 bases from V and 7 bases from J; bases unmatched to any gene: 11. The CDR3 region is CASIDRGYPGEQYF. CDR3 sequence (DNA): TGTGCCAGCATAGACAGGGGGTATCCGGGGGAGCAGTACTTC.

The rearrangement links TRBV7-2 to TRBJ2-7; 7 positions agree with TRBD1. The CDR3 consists of 15 residues. The J segment lost 4 bases and the V segment lost 6 bases, leaving 12 bases of the junction unmatched. The germline CDR1 and CDR2 sequences are SGHTA and FQGNSA. The CDR3 here is CASRTQKTGLYEQYF. Written as DNA, the CDR3 is TGTGCCAGCAGGACACAGAAGACAGGGCTGTACGAGCAGTACTTC.